This T cell receptor beta chain is from a study of blood T cell repertoires in COVID-19. For the study at large: Researchers got acute and convalescent COVID-19 samples from the United States, Italy and Spain. The cDNA or gDNA used as material had been derived from T cells, B-cell-depleted T cells, or PBMCs.

In the original workflow: Using reference gene primer amplification, nucleated cell counts were estimated. Measured with immunoSEQ multiplex PCR; TCRdb has only the in-frame clones, and not every one. The V and J calls and clone size were taken over from that table, and D and trimming were inferred from the DNA. The table records hundreds of thousands of clones, around 86% of them present only once. V trimming: 6 bases; J trimming: 4 bases; junction bases outside the gene matches: 3. Germline CDR1 is MNHEY and CDR2 is SMNVEV (reference sequence). The CDR3 consists of 13 residues. The source is a human donor in a cohort sampled during active COVID-19. V gene TRBV27 combines with J gene TRBJ2-3, with 8 bases that match TRBD1. The sample consisted of peripheral blood. In DNA, the CDR3 is TGTGCCAGCAGCCGCAGGGGGCCAGATACGCAGTATTTT. Translating gives CASSRRGPDTQYF.